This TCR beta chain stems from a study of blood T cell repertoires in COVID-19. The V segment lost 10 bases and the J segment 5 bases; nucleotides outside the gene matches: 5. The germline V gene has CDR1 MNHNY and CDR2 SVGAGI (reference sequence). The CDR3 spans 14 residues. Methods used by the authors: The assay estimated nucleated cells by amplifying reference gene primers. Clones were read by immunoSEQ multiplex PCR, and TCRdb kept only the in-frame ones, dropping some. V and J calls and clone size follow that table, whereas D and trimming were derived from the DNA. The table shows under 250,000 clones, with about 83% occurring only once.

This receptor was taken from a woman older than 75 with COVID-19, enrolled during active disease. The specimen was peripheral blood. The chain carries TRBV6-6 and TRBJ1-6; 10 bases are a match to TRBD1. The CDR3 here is CATRTGGNNSPLHF. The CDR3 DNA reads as TGTGCCACCCGGACAGGGGGAAATAATTCACCCCTCCACTTT.